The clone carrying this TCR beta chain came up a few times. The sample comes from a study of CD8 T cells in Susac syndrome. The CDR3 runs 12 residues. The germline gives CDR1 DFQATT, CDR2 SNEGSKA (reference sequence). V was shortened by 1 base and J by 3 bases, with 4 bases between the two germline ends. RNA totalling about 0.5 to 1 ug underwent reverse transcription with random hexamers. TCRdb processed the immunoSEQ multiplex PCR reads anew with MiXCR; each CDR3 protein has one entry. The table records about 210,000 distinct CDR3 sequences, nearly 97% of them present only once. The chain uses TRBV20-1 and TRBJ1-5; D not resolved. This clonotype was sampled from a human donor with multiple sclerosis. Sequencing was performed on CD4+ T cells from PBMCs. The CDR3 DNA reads TGCAGTGCTAGAGCCTCCAATCAGCCCCAGCATTTT. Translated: CSARASNQPQHF.